This entry lists 18 T cell receptor beta chains sequenced from one sample in a study of shared clonotypes between healthy human individuals. Sequencing was performed with immunoSEQ multiplex PCR; in TCRdb, only in-frame clones are kept and a portion is missing. This sample has hundreds of thousands of clones; around 96% occur once, and the top ten carry more than 0.085%. CD45RO-negative, CCR7-selected cells formed the naive CD8 fraction, which excluded terminally differentiated effector memory CD45RA+ cells. The sample consisted of naive CD8+ T cells sorted from blood. The receptors were sampled from a woman aged 25-40 years in good health.

The rearrangement links TRBV19 to TRBJ2-5; D possibly corresponds to TRBD2 (6 bases). The CDR3 has 17 amino acids. Trimming removed 0 bases at V and 4 bases at J, with 18 bases between. Germline loops: CDR1 LNHDA, CDR2 SQIVND (reference sequence). CDR3 sequence reads: CASSIEGPGGRRETQYF. CDR3 sequence (DNA): TGTGCCAGTAGTATAGAGGGTCCCGGGGGTCGGCGAGAGACCCAGTACTTC.

The CDR3 is CASSFLGAYNEQFF. The DNA for the CDR3 is TGCGCCAGCAGCTTCCTAGGGGCCTACAATGAGCAGTTCTTC. J is TRBJ2-1 and V is TRBV5-1; weak D call: TRBD1 (5 bases). Per germline, CDR1 SGHRS and CDR2 YFSETQ. CDR3 size: 14 residues. Trimming removed 2 bases from V and 2 bases from J, with 8 bases in between. The variable domain in full, with the rest retrieved from reference TRBV5-1 and TRBJ2-1, is KAGVTQTPRYLIKTRGQQVTLSCSPISGHRSVSWYQQTPGQGLQFLFEYFSETQRNKGNFPGRFSGRQFSNSRSEMNVSTLELGDSALYLCASSFLGAYNEQFFGPGTRLTVL.

V usage is TRBV27 and J usage is TRBJ2-3; possibly TRBD2 for D (6 bases). The CDR3 spans 14 residues. The germline gives CDR1 MNHEY, CDR2 SMNVEV (reference sequence). The ends were cut back, 4 bases at V and 4 bases at J, with 12 bases in the middle. The CDR3 bases are TGTGCCAGCAGTTACGGGGGAGCCGCAGATACGCAGTATTTT. Protein product: CASSYGGAADTQYF.

This chain uses TRBV9 with TRBJ1-2; D not resolved. The CDR3 extends over 11 amino acids. Per the germline V gene, CDR1 is SGDLS and CDR2 is YYNGEE. V lost 3 bases and J lost 3, with 3 bases in between. CDR3: CASSAYYGYTF. The CDR3 DNA is TGTGCCAGCAGCGCCTACTATGGCTACACCTTC.

The rearrangement joins TRBV5-1 to TRBJ2-1; 7 nucleotides agree with TRBD1. CDR3 length: 14 amino acids. Germline lookup yields CDR1 SGHRS and CDR2 YFSETQ. With V trimmed by 0 bases and J by 10 bases, 7 bases remained unmatched. CDR3 loop: CASSLEQGFKEQFF. CDR3 bases: TGCGCCAGCAGCTTGGAACAGGGGTTTAAGGAGCAGTTCTTC.

This chain joins TRBV18 and TRBJ1-2; 10 nucleotides line up with TRBD1. This CDR3 spans 14 amino acids. Germline assignment: CDR1 KGHSH and CDR2 LQKENI. The trim removed 4 bases at V and 7 bases at J, leaving 6 bases unmatched. The CDR3 protein is CASSRGDRGAGYTF. CDR3 coding DNA: TGTGCCAGCTCACGAGGGGACAGGGGCGCTGGCTACACCTTC. The full variable domain, in which reference TRBV18 and TRBJ1-2 provide the parts outside the CDR3, is NAGVMQNPRHLVRRRGQEARLRCSPMKGHSHVYWYRQLPEEGLKFMVYLQKENIIDESGMPKERFSAEFPKEGPSILRIQQVVRGDSAAYFCASSRGDRGAGYTFGSGTRLTVV.

This chain connects TRBV6-5 to TRBJ2-1; 10 bases line up with TRBD2. The V gene's germline CDR1 is MNHEY and CDR2 SVGAGI. This CDR3 spans 13 amino acids. The ends lost 5 bases at V and 6 bases at J; junction bases unmatched: 1. CDR3 coding DNA: TGTGCCAGCAGTAGCGGGAGGGGCAATGAGCAGTTCTTC. As protein: CASSSGRGNEQFF.

The gene calls are TRBV28 and TRBJ1-2; D is possibly TRBD1 (5 bases). The CDR3 extends over 11 amino acids. CDR1 is MDHEN and CDR2 is SYDVKM in the germline V gene. Trimming left V 8 bases short and J 4 bases short, with 8 bases between. The CDR3 is CASHDSYGYTF. CDR3 coding DNA: TGTGCCAGCCATGACAGCTATGGCTACACCTTC.

This rearrangement joins TRBV15 to TRBJ1-4; the match to TRBD1 covers 10 bases. The CDR3 is 19 residues long. The germline CDR1 and CDR2 sequences are LNHNV and YYDKDF (reference sequence). V was clipped by 1 base and J by 0 bases; unmatched bases: 8. CDR3 sequence (DNA): TGTGCCACCAGCAGAGGGACAGGGGGTATATGGGCAACTAATGAAAAACTGTTTTTT. It translates to CATSRGTGGIWATNEKLFF. The whole variable domain, filled in from reference TRBV15 and TRBJ1-4, reads DAMVIQNPRYQVTQFGKPVTLSCSQTLNHNVMYWYQQKSSQAPKLLFHYYDKDFNNEADTPDNFQSRRPNTSFCFLDIRSPGLGDTAMYLCATSRGTGGIWATNEKLFFGSGTQLSVL.

The chain combines TRBV27 with TRBJ1-6; the D is unclear. With 0 bases removed from V and 4 bases from J, the gap between germline ends came to 7 bases. Looked up from germline, CDR1 is MNHEY and CDR2 is SMNVEV (reference sequence). The CDR3 has 15 amino acids. CDR3 in amino acids: CASSLSTAYNSPLHF. The CDR3 DNA reads as TGTGCCAGCAGTTTATCCACGGCTTATAATTCACCCCTCCACTTT.

This clone has just one count. The gene calls are TRBV6-1 and TRBJ2-1; D possibly uses TRBD1 or TRBD2 (6 bases each). V lost 7 bases and J lost 2, with 12 bases in between. This CDR3 has 14 amino acids. Germline loops: CDR1 MNHNS, CDR2 SASEGT. For the CDR3, the DNA is TGTGCCAGCACGTCCGGGGGCACCTACAATGAGCAGTTCTTC. Amino acids: CASTSGGTYNEQFF.

This rearrangement joins TRBV2 to TRBJ1-3; D might be TRBD1 (5 bases). V lost 6 bases, J lost 1 base, and 10 bases lay in between. Germline V gene data show CDR1 as SNHLY and CDR2 as FYNNEI. The CDR3 sequence is 14 residues long. CDR3 nucleotide sequence: TGTGCCAGCAGGCCTGACAGTTCTGGAAACACCATATATTTT. This sequence encodes CASRPDSSGNTIYF. The whole variable domain, remainder taken from reference TRBV2 and TRBJ1-3, is EPEVTQTPSHQVTQMGQEVILRCVPISNHLYFYWYRQILGQKVEFLVSFYNNEISEKSEIFDDQFSVERPDGSNFTLKIRSTKLEDSAMYFCASRPDSSGNTIYFGEGSWLTVV.

The genes are TRBV7-4 and TRBJ2-7; D is possibly TRBD1 or TRBD2 (5 bases each). CDR1 is SGHVT, CDR2 SQSDAQ, per germline. The V and J ends lost 4 bases and 2 bases respectively, with 27 bases between them. This CDR3 is 19 amino acids long. In nucleotides, the CDR3 is TGTGCCAGCAGCTCCACTACTTCAGTCGCCGGGACGGTGACCTACGAGCAGTACTTC. Protein product: CASSSTTSVAGTVTYEQYF.

Details on this clone: Within the sample, other DNA sequences also encode this same CDR3. In nucleotides, the CDR3 is TGTGCCTGGAGTACAGGGTTTAGCAATCAGCCCCAGCATTTT. This codes for CAWSTGFSNQPQHF. This chain joins TRBV30 and TRBJ1-5; the D gene is possibly TRBD1 (6 bases). This CDR3 is built from 14 residues. Germline lookup yields CDR1 GTSNPN and CDR2 SVGIG (reference sequence). Trimming removed 2 bases from V and 0 bases from J, with 8 bases in between.

The CDR3 nucleotides are TGCAGTGCCGATGGCGGACACACAGATACGCAGTATTTT. Protein: CSADGGHTDTQYF. The gene calls are TRBV29-1 and TRBJ2-3; tentatively, D is TRBD1 (5 bases). Germline CDR1 SQVTM, CDR2 ANQGSEA. This CDR3 is built from 13 residues.

The V and J genes are TRBV6-5 and TRBJ2-7; TRBD1 aligns across 7 bases. The CDR3 has 14 amino acids. Germline loops: CDR1 MNHEY, CDR2 SVGAGI. V lost 7 bases and J lost 3; bases outside the gene matches: 9. The CDR3 here is CASTDEAGGYEQYF. DNA for the CDR3: TGTGCCAGCACCGACGAGGCAGGGGGCTACGAGCAGTACTTC.

CDR3 residues: CASSDGDQLSTDTQYF. The CDR3, as DNA: TGCGCCAGCAGCGACGGGGACCAACTGAGCACAGATACGCAGTATTTT. This chain joins TRBV5-1 and TRBJ2-3; the D gene could be TRBD1 or TRBD2 (5 bases each). This CDR3 contains 16 residues. Germline V gene data show CDR1 as SGHRS and CDR2 as YFSETQ. The germline V and J ends were trimmed by 4 bases and 0 bases, with 15 bases remaining between them.

The chain's CDR3 is CASSERSTDTQYF. As DNA, the CDR3 is TGCGCCAGCAGCGAAAGATCCACAGATACGCAGTATTTT. The chain joins TRBV4-1 to TRBJ2-3; no clear D gene. CDR1 and CDR2 from the germline V gene are MGHRA and YSYEKL. The CDR3 totals 13 residues. V was shortened by 5 bases and J by 2 bases, with 8 bases between the two germline ends.